This T cell receptor beta chain was retrieved from a study of blood T cell repertoires in COVID-19. Study-wide background: Sample material is recorded as cDNA or gDNA derived from T cells, B-cell-depleted T cells, or PBMCs.

The CDR3 runs to 18 residues. Germline values: CDR1 MDHEN, CDR2 SYDVKM. Trimming took 3 bases from V and 1 from J; bases not matched to a gene: 10. Here immunoSEQ multiplex PCR was the method, and the copy in TCRdb shows in-frame clones only, minus some. The profile shows tens of thousands of clones, roughly four fifths of them singletons. Source material: peripheral blood. The chain uses TRBV28 and TRBJ2-2; 8 nucleotides agree with TRBD2. This clonotype was sampled from a man between 60 and 75 years old with active COVID-19. The CDR3 protein is CASSFFLRAGVNTGELFF. CDR3 DNA sequence: TGTGCCAGCAGTTTCTTCCTCCGAGCGGGGGTGAACACCGGGGAGCTGTTTTTT.